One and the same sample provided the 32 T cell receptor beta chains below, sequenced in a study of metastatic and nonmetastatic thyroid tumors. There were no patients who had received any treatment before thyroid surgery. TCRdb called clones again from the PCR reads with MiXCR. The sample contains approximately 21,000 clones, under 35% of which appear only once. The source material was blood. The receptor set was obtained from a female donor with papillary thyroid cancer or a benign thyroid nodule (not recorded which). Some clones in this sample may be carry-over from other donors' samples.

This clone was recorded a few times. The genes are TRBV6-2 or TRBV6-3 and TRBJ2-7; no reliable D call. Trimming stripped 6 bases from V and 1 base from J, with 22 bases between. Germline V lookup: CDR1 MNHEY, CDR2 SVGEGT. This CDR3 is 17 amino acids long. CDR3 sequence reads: CASSFPLVAQRSYEQYF. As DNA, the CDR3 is TGTGCCAGCAGCTTTCCCCTAGTAGCCCAACGTTCCTACGAGCAGTACTTC.

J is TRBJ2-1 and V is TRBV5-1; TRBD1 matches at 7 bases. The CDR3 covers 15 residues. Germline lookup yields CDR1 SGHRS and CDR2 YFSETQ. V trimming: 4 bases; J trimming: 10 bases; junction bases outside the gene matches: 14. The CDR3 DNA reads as TGCGCCAGCAGCCCGGCCGGGACAGAGCATTCAGAGCAGTTCTTC. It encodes CASSPAGTEHSEQFF. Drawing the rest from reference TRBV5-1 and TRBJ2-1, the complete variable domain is KAGVTQTPRYLIKTRGQQVTLSCSPISGHRSVSWYQQTPGQGLQFLFEYFSETQRNKGNFPGRFSGRQFSNSRSEMNVSTLELGDSALYLCASSPAGTEHSEQFFGPGTRLTVL.

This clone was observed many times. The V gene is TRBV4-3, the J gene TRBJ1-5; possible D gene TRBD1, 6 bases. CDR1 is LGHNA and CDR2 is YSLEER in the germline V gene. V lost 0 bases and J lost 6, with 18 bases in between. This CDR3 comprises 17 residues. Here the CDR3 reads CASSQDNSAGRGQPQHF. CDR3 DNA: TGCGCCAGCAGCCAAGATAATTCGGCAGGCAGGGGTCAGCCCCAGCATTTT.

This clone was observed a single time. The CDR3 spells CASSLNPGRAYNEQFF. The DNA for the CDR3 is TGTGCCAGCAGCTTGAACCCAGGACGGGCCTACAATGAGCAGTTCTTC. The chain combines TRBV5-4 with TRBJ2-1; D gene ambiguous. CDR3 length: 16 amino acids. Between the trimmed V and J ends, which lost 1 base and 2 bases, there was a span of 13 bases. CDR1 is SGHNT and CDR2 is YYREEE in the germline V gene (reference sequence).

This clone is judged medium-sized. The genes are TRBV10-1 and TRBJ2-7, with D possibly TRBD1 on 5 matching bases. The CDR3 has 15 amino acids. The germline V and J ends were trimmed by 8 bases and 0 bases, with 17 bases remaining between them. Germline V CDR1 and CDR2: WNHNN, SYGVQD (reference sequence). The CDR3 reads CASYIRRGSSYEQYF. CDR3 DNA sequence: TGCGCCAGCTACATCAGAAGGGGAAGCTCCTACGAGCAGTACTTC.

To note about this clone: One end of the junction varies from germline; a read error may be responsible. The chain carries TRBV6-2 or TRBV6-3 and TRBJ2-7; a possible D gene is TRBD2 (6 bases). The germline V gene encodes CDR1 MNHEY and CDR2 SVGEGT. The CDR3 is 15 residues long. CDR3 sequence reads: CASSYNAGRESPLHF. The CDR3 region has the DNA TGTGCCAGCAGTTACAATGCGGGGAGAGAGTCACCCCTCCACTTC.

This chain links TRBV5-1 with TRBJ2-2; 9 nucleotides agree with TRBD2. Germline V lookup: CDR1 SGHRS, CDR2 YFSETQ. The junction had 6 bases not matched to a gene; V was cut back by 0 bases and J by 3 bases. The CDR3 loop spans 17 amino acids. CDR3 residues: CASSLEAGGPDTGELFF. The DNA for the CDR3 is TGCGCCAGCAGCTTGGAGGCGGGAGGGCCGGACACCGGGGAGCTGTTTTTT.

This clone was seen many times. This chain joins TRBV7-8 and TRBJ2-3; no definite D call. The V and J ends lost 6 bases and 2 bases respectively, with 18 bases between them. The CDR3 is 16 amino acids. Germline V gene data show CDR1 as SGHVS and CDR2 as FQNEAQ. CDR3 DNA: TGTGCCAGCAGATATAAAAGGGCTAACCTCACAGATACGCAGTATTTT. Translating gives CASRYKRANLTDTQYF.

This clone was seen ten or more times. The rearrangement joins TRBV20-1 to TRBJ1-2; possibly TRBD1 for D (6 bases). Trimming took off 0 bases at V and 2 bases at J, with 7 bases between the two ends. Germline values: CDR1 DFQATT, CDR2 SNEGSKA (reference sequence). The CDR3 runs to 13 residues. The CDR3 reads CSARDGTNYGYTF. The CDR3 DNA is TGCAGTGCTAGAGATGGGACAAACTATGGCTACACCTTC.

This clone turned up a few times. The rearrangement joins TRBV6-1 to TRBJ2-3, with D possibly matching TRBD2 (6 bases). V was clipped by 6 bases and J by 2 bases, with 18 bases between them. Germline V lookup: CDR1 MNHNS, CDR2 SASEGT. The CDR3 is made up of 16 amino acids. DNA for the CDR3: TGTGCCAGCAGCGAGGGGACTGATTTAGCCACAGATACGCAGTATTTT. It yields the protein CASSEGTDLATDTQYF.

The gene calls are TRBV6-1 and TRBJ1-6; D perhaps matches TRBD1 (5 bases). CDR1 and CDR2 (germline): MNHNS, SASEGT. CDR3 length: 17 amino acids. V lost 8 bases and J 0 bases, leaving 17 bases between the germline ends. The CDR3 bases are TGTGCCAGCGTGAGGACATTACAGAGCTCCTATAATTCACCCCTCCACTTT. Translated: CASVRTLQSSYNSPLHF.

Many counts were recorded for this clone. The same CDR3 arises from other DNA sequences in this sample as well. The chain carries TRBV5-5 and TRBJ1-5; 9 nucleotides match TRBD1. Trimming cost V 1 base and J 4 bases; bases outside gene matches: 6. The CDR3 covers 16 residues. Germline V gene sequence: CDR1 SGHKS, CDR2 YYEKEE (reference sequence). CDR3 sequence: CASSLMGQGKNQPQHF. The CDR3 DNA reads TGTGCCAGCAGCTTGATGGGACAGGGCAAAAATCAGCCCCAGCATTTT.

CDR3 nucleotide sequence: TGTGCCAGTAGTTCCTACCCCGACAGCACTGAAGCTTTCTTT. Encoded protein: CASSSYPDSTEAFF. The chain employs TRBV19 and TRBJ1-1; D may be TRBD1 (5 bases). This CDR3 spans 14 amino acids. Germline V gene lookup returns CDR1 LNHDA and CDR2 SQIVND (reference sequence). V lost 5 bases and J lost 4, with 14 bases in between. Full variable domain (remainder filled in from reference TRBV19 and TRBJ1-1): DGGITQSPKYLFRKEGQNVTLSCEQNLNHDAMYWYRQDPGQGLRLIYYSQIVNDFQKGDIAEGYSVSREKKESFPLTVTSAQKNPTAFYLCASSSYPDSTEAFFGQGTRLTVV.

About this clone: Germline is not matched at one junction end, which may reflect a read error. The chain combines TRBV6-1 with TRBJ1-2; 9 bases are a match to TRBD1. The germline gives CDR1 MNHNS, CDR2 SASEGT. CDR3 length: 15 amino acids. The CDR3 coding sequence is TGTGCCAGCAGTGAGGGTGGGACAGGGCCGTATGCCTACACCTTC. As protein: CASSEGGTGPYAYTF.

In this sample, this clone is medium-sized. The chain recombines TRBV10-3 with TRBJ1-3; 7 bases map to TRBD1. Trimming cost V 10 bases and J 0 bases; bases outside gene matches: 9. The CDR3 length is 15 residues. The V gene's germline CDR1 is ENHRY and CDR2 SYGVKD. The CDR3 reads CATRDSQFSGNTIYF. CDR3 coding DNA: TGTGCCACCCGGGACAGCCAATTCTCTGGAAACACCATATATTTT.

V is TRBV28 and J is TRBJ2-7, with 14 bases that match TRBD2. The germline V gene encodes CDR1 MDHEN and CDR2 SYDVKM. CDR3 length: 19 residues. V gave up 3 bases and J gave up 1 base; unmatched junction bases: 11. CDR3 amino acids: CASSFLIGTSGSRSYEQYF. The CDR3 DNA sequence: TGTGCCAGCAGTTTCCTTATCGGGACTAGCGGGAGTAGGTCCTACGAGCAGTACTTC.

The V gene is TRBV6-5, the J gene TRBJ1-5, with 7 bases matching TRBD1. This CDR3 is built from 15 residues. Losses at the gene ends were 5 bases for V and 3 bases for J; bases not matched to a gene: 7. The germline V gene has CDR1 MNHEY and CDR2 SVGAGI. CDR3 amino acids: CASSPRQGNNQPQHF. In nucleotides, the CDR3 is TGTGCCAGCAGTCCCCGACAGGGAAACAATCAGCCCCAGCATTTT.

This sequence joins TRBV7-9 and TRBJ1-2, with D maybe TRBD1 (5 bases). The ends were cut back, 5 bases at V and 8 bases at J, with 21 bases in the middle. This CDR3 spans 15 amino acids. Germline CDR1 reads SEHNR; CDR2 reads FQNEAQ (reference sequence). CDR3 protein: CASSGGLVRAGGYTF. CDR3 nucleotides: TGTGCCAGCAGCGGGGGTTTGGTGAGGGCAGGAGGCTACACCTTC.

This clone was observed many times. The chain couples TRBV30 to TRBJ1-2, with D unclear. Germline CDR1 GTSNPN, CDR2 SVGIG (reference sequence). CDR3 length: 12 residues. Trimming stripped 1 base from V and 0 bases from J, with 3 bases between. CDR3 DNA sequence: TGTGCCTGGAGTGCAACTAACTATGGCTACACCTTC. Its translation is CAWSATNYGYTF.

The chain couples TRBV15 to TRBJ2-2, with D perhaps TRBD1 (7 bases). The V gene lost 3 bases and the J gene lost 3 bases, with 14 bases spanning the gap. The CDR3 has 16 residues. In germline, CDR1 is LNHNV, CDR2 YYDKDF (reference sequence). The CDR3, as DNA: TGTGCCACCAGCAGTTACCAGGGGGAGGACACCGGGGAGCTGTTTTTT. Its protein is CATSSYQGEDTGELFF.

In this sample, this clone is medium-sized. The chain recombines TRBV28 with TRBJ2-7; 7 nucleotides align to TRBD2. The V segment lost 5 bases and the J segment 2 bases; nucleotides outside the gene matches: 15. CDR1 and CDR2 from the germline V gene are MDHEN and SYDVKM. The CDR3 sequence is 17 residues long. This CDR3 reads CASSPQTSSGTTYEQYF. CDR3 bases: TGTGCCAGCAGTCCACAGACTTCGAGCGGGACCACCTACGAGCAGTACTTC.

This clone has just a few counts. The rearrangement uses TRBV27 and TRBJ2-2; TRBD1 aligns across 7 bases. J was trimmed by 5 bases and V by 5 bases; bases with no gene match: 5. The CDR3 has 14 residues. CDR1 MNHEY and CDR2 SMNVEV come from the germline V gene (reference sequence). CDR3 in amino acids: CASSTRQGTGELFF. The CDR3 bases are TGTGCCAGCAGTACCCGACAGGGTACCGGGGAGCTGTTTTTT.

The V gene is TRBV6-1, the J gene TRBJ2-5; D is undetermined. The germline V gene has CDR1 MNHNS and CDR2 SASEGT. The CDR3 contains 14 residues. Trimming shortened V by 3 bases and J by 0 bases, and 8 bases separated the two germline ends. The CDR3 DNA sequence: TGTGCCAGCAGTGAGAGGTCAGACCAAGAGACCCAGTACTTC. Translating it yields CASSERSDQETQYF.

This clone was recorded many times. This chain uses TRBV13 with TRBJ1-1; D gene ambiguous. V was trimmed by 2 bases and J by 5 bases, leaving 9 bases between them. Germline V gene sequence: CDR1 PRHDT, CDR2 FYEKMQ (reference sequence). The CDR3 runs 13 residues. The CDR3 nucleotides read TGTGCCAGCAGCTTAAGTTCCGCGACTGAAGCTTTCTTT. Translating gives CASSLSSATEAFF.

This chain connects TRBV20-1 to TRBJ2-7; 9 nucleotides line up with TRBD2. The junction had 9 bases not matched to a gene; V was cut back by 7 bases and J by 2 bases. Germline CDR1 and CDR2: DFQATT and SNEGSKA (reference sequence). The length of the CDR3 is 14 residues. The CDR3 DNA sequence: TGCAGTGTCAGAGAGGCTAGCGGGACCTACGAGCAGTACTTC. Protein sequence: CSVREASGTYEQYF.

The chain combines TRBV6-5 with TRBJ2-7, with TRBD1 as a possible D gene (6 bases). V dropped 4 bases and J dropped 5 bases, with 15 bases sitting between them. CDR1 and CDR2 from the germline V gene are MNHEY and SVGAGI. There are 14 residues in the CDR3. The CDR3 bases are TGTGCCAGCAGTTTAGTACAGGGCAAGAACGAGCAGTACTTC. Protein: CASSLVQGKNEQYF.

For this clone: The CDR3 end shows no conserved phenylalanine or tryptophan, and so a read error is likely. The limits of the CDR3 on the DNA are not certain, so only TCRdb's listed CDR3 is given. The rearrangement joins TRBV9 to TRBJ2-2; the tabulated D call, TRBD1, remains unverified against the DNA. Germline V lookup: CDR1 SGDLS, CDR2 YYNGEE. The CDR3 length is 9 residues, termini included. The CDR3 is CASSVGDRG.

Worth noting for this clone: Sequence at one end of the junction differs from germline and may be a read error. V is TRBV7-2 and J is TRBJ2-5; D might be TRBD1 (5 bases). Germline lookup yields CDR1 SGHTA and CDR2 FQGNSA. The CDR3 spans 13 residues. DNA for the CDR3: TGTGCCAGCAGGGCAGGGTCTGAAGAGACCCGGTACTTC. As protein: CASRAGSEETRYF.

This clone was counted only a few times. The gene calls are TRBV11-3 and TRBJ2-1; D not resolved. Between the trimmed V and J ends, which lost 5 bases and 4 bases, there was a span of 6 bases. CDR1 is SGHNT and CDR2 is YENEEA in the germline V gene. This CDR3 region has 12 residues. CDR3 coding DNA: TGTGCCAGCAGCCCGGATTACAATGAGCAGTTCTTC. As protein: CASSPDYNEQFF.

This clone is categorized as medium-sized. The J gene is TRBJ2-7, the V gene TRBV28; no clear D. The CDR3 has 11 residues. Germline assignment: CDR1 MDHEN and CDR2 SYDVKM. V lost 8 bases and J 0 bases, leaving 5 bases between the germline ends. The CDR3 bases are TGTGCCAGCCTTAGCTCCTACGAGCAGTACTTC. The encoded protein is CASLSSYEQYF.

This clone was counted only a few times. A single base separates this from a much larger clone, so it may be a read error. This chain's CDR3 is CASSVSLGTDTQYF. DNA of the CDR3: TGTGCCAGCAGCGTATCCCTTGGGACAGATACGCAGTATTTT. The chain combines TRBV9 with TRBJ2-3; D not certain. CDR1 is SGDLS, CDR2 YYNGEE, per germline. The V end lost 1 base, the J end lost 3 bases, and 9 bases lay between the germline ends. The CDR3 is made up of 14 amino acids.

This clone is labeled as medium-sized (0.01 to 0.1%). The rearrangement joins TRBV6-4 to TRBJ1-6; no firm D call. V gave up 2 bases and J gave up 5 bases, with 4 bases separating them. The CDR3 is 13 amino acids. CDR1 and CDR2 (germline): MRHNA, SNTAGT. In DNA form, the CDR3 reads TGTGCCAGCAGTGACAGGGATAATTCACCCCTCCACTTT. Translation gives CASSDRDNSPLHF.